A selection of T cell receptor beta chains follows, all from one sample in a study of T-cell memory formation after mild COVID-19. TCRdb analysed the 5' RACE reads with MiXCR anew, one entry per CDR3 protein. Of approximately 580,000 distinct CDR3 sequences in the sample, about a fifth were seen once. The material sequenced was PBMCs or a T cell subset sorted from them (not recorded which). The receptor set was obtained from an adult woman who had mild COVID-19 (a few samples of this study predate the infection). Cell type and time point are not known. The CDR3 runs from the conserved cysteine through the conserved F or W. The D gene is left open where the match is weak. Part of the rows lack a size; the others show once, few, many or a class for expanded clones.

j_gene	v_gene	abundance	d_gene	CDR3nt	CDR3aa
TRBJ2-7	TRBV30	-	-	TGTGCCTGGAGTGTAGGGGGGGATTATGGCGAGCAGTACTTC	CAWSVGGDYGEQYF
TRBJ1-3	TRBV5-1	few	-	TGCGCCAGCAGCCTAACACAGTCCGGTGGCGGTACTGGAAACACCATATATTTT	CASSLTQSGGGTGNTIYF
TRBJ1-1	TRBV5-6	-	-	TGTGCCAGCAGCTTGACTGGGGGCCCGATGAACACTGAAGCTTTCTTT	CASSLTGGPMNTEAFF
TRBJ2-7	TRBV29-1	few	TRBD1	TGCAGCGTTCGGGGACAGGGCGACGAGCAGTACTTC	CSVRGQGDEQYF
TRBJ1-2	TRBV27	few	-	TGTGCCAGCAGTGGCCAGGGGATCCGGGGCTACACCTTC	CASSGQGIRGYTF
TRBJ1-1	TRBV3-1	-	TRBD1	TGTGCCAGCAGCCAAGATCACAGGGGCACTGAAGCTTTCTTT	CASSQDHRGTEAFF
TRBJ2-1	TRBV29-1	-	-	TGCAGCGTTGAAGGAGGGGTCCCTGCGTTGTTC	CSVEGGVPALF
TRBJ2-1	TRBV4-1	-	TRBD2	TGCGCCAGCAGCCCGACTAGCGGGAGTTTGAATGAGCAGTTCTTC	CASSPTSGSLNEQFF
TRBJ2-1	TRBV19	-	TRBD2	TGTGCCAGTAGACTAGCGGGGGGGTCTCAGTTCTTC	CASRLAGGSQFF
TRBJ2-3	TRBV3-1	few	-	TGTGCCAGCAGCCGACTTAGTACGGATACGCAGTATTTT	CASSRLSTDTQYF
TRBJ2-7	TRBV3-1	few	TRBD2	TGTGCCAGCAGCCAACCCGCTAGCGGGAGTAGCTACGAGCAGTACTTC	CASSQPASGSSYEQYF
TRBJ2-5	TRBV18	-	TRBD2	TGTGCCAGCTCACCCACTAGCGACCAAGAGACCCAGTACTTC	CASSPTSDQETQYF
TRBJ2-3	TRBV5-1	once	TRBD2	TGCGCCAGCAGCATCATAGCGGGAGGGGATACGCAGTATTTT	CASSIIAGGDTQYF
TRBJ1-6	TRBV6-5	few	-	TGTGCCAGCAGTTTCGTCAGTAATTCACCCCTCCACTTT	CASSFVSNSPLHF
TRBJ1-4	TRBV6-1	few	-	TGTGCCAGCAAAGACAATGAAAAACTGTTTTTT	CASKDNEKLFF
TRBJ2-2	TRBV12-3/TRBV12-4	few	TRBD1	TGTGCCAGCAGCCGACAGGGGTCGTCCCCCGGGGAGCTGTTTTTT	CASSRQGSSPGELFF
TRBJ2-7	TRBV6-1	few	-	TGTGCCAGCACCCCCTCGTCCTACGAGCAGTACTTC	CASTPSSYEQYF
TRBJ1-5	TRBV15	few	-	TGTGCCACCACAGGACAGCATGAGGGAATAGAGACCCAGCATTTT	CATTGQHEGIETQHF
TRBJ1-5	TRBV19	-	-	TGTGCCAGTAGTAGAGTGGGGAGCCCCCAGCATTTT	CASSRVGSPQHF
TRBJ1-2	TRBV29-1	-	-	TGCAGCGTTGGGGAAATTGGAGGCTACACCTTC	CSVGEIGGYTF
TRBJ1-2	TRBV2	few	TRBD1	TGTGCCAGCAGGCACCAGGGGGCGGCCCCCCTCTATGGCTACACCTTC	CASRHQGAAPLYGYTF
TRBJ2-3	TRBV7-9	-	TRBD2	TGTGCCAGCAGCTATCCGTGGGCGGGAGAATCAGATACGCAGTATTTT	CASSYPWAGESDTQYF
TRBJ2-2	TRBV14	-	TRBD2	TGTGCCAGCAGCCCCAGATGGGGGAGGGCTGGGGAGCTGTTTTTT	CASSPRWGRAGELFF
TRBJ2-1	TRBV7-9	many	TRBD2	TGTGCCAGCAGGCCGGGGGGGTTATTTGATGAGCAGTTCTTC	CASRPGGLFDEQFF
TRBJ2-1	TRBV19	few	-	TGTGCCAGTAGCTACCTGAAGGGGCGAGGGAACAATGAGCAGTTCTTC	CASSYLKGRGNNEQFF
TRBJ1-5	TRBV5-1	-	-	TGCGCCAGCAGCTTTGGTAGCGGCAATCAGCCCCAGCATTTT	CASSFGSGNQPQHF
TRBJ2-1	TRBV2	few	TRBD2	TGTGCCAGCAGTGAGGCTAGCGGGAGGGCCAGGGACAATGAGCAGTTCTTC	CASSEASGRARDNEQFF
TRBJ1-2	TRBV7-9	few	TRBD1	TGTGCCAGCAGCCGGGACAGGCTGAACTATGGCTACACCTTC	CASSRDRLNYGYTF
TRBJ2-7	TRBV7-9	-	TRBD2	TGTGCCACTCAGCGGGGGGAAACCTACGAGCAGTACTTC	CATQRGETYEQYF
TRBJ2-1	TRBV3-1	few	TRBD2	TGTGCCAGCAGCCATTTTGCAATACCCGGCGGGGGGGCGCGGAATGAGCAGTTCTTC	CASSHFAIPGGGARNEQFF
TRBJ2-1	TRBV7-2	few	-	TGTGCCAGCAGCTCCCGCTTACAGGGGAGGAATGAGCAGTTCTTC	CASSSRLQGRNEQFF
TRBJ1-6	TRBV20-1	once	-	TGCAGTGCTAGCCGGGACTCAAATTCACCCCTCCACTTT	CSASRDSNSPLHF
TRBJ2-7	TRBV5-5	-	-	TGTGCCAGCAGCTTATACCAACGAACCTACGAGCAGTACTTC	CASSLYQRTYEQYF
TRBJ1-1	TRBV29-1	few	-	TGCAGCGTTCACCGCGAAGGATTGAACACTGAAGCTTTCTTT	CSVHREGLNTEAFF
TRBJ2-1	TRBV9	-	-	TGTGCCATCAGCCCCCTCCAGGGCACATACAATGAGCAGTTCTTC	CAISPLQGTYNEQFF
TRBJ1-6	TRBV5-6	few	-	TGTGCCAGCAGCTTTACAGGGTCCGGCTCCTATAATTCACCCCTCCACTTT	CASSFTGSGSYNSPLHF
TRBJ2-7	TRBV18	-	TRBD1	TGTGCCAGCTCAGCCGGGACAGGGGTCCACTCCTACGAGCAGTACTTC	CASSAGTGVHSYEQYF
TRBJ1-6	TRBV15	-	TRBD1	TGTGCCACCAGCAGAGATAGTTGGGAGGACAGGGGTTCACCCCTCCACTTT	CATSRDSWEDRGSPLHF
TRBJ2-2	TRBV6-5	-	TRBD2	TGTGCCAGCAATCTACGGGGGGGCCGCACCGGGGAGCTGTTTTTT	CASNLRGGRTGELFF
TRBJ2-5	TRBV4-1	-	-	TGCGCCAGCAGCCAACACTTGTACCAAGAGACCCAGTACTTC	CASSQHLYQETQYF